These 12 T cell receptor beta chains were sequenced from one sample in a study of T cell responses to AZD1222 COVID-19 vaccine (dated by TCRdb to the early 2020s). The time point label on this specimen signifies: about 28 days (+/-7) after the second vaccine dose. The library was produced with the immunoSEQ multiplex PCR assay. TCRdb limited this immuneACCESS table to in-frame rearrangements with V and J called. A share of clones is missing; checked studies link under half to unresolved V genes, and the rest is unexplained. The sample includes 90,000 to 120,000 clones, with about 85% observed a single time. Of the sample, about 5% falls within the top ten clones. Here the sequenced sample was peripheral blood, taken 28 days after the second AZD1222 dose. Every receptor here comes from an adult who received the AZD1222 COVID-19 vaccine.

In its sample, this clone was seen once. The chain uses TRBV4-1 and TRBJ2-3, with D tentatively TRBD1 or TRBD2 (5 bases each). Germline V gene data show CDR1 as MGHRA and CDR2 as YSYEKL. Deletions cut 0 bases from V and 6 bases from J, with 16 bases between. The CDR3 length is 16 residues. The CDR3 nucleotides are TGCGCCAGCAGCCAAGAAGCACGGGGAAAGGGGGATACGCAGTATTTT. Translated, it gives CASSQEARGKGDTQYF.

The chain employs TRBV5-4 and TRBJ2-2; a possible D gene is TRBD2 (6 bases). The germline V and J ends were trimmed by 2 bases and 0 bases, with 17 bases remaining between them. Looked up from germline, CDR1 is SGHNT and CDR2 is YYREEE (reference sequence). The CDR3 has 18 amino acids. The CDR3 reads CASSFRLGGTTNTGELFF. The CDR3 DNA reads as TGTGCCAGCAGCTTTAGGTTGGGCGGGACCACGAACACCGGGGAGCTGTTTTTT.

The CDR3 here is CSVNRQNSYNEQFF. In nucleotides, the CDR3 is TGCAGCGTTAACCGGCAGAATTCCTACAATGAGCAGTTCTTC. The chain couples TRBV29-1 to TRBJ2-1; D unclear. The V end was cut by 5 bases, the J end by 1 base, with 12 bases between. This CDR3 is 14 amino acids long. In germline, CDR1 is SQVTM, CDR2 ANQGSEA.

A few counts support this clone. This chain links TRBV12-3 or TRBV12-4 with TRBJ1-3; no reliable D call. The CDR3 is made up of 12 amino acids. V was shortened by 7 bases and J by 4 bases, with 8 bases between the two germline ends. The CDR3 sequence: CASTTSGNTIYF. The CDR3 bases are TGTGCCAGCACCACCTCAGGAAACACCATATATTTT.

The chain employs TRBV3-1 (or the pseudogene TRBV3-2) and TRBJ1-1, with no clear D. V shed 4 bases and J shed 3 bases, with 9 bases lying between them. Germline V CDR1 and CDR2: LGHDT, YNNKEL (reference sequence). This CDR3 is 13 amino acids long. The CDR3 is CASSPGTDTEAFF. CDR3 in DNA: TGTGCCAGCAGCCCCGGTACGGACACTGAAGCTTTCTTT.

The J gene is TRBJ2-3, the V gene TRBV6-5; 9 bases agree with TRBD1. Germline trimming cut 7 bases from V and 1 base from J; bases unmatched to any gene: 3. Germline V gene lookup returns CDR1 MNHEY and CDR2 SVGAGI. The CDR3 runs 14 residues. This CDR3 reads CASTRTGGTDTQYF. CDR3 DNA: TGTGCCAGCACCCGGACAGGGGGCACAGATACGCAGTATTTT.

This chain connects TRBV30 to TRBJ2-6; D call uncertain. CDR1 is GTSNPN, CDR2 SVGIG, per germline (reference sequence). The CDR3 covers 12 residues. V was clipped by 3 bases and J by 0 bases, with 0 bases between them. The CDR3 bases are TGTGCCTGGAGCTCTGGGGCCAACGTCCTGACTTTC. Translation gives CAWSSGANVLTF.

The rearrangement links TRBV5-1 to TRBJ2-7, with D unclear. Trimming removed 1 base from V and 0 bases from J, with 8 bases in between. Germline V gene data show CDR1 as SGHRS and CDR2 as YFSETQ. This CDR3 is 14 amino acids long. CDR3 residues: CASSLTRSSYEQYF. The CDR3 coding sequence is TGCGCCAGCAGCTTGACCAGGAGCTCCTACGAGCAGTACTTC.

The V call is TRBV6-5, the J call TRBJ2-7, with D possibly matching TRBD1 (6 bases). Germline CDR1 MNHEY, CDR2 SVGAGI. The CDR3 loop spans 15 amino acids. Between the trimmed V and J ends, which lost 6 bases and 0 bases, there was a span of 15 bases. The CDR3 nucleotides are TGTGCCAGCAGCCGGCTCGGGACAAGCTCCTACGAGCAGTACTTC. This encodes CASSRLGTSSYEQYF.

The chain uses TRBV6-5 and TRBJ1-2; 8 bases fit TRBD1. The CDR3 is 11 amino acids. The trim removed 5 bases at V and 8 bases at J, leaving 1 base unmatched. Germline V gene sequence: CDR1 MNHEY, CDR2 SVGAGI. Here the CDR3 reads CASSQGAGYTF. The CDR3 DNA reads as TGTGCCAGCAGTCAGGGGGCGGGCTACACCTTC.

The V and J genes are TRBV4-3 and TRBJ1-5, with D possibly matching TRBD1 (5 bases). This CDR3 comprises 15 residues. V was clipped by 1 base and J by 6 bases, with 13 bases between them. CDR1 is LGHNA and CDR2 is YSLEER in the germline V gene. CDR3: CASSQGRGLGQPQHF. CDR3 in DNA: TGCGCCAGCAGCCAAGGAAGGGGCTTAGGTCAGCCCCAGCATTTT.

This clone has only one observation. The CDR3 DNA follows: TGTGCCAGCAGCCCCCCCGAAGACATGCTGCAAGAGACCCAGTACTTC. Translation: CASSPPEDMLQETQYF. The chain has TRBV7-8 and TRBJ2-5; no clear D. V was clipped by 5 bases and J by 2 bases, with 18 bases between them. This CDR3 region has 16 residues. Germline CDR1 reads SGHVS; CDR2 reads FQNEAQ.